The 21 T cell receptor beta chains presented below share a single source sample, sequenced in a study of neurological immune-mediated disorders. A single record per CDR3 protein comes from TCRdb applying MiXCR to the 5' RACE reads. Of around 30,000 distinct CDR3 sequences listed, about 16% are singletons. Time point in this sample: technical triplicate 3. The material sequenced was CD4+ T cells from blood. Source of these receptors: a female donor with HTLV-1-associated myelopathy (HAM/TSP).

This clonotype was detected ten times or more. The chain employs TRBV6-5 and TRBJ2-7; D uncertain. Trimming removed 2 bases at V and 2 bases at J, with 7 bases between. Germline V gives CDR1 MNHEY, CDR2 SVGAGI. CDR3 length: 13 residues. CDR3 region: CASSYRQTYEQYF. The CDR3 region has the DNA TGTGCCAGCAGTTACAGGCAGACCTACGAGCAGTACTTC.

This clonotype was recorded many times. At one end, the junction sequence differs from germline, possibly due to a read error. This chain uses TRBV27 with TRBJ1-4; 7 bases align to TRBD1. Germline CDR1 is MNHEY and CDR2 is SMNVEV (reference sequence). CDR3 length: 15 residues. Here the CDR3 reads CASRATGIRQRKTVF. The CDR3 bases are TGTGCCAGCAGAGCGACAGGGATACGACAAAGAAAAACTGTTTTT. The variable domain in full, with the rest retrieved from reference TRBV27 and TRBJ1-4, is EAQVTQNPRYLITVTGKKLTVTCSQNMNHEYMSWYRQDPGLGLRQIYYSMNVEVTDKGDVPEGYKVSRKEKRNFPLILESPSPNQTSLYFCASRATGIRQRKTVFGSGTQLSVL.

This clonotype has only a few counts. CDR3 sequence: CASSLASGRATDTQYF. CDR3 in DNA: TGTGCCAGCAGCTTAGCTAGCGGGAGGGCCACAGATACGCAGTATTTT. This sequence joins TRBV7-2 and TRBJ2-3, with 11 bases fitting TRBD2. There are 16 residues in the CDR3. From germline, CDR1 is SGHTA and CDR2 FQGNSA. V lost 0 bases to trimming and J lost 2 bases; unmatched junction nucleotides: 1.

Ten or more counts support this clonotype. The V and J genes are TRBV18 and TRBJ1-4; tentatively, D is TRBD1 (6 bases). This CDR3 comprises 16 residues. The V end lost 0 bases, the J end lost 7 bases, and 15 bases lay between the germline ends. Germline V gives CDR1 KGHSH, CDR2 LQKENI. CDR3 protein: CASSPPLRGRGEKLFF. The DNA of the CDR3 is TGTGCCAGCTCACCACCGCTCCGGGGGCGAGGTGAAAAACTGTTTTTT. Full variable domain (rest looked up from reference TRBV18 and TRBJ1-4): NAGVMQNPRHLVRRRGQEARLRCSPMKGHSHVYWYRQLPEEGLKFMVYLQKENIIDESGMPKERFSAEFPKEGPSILRIQQVVRGDSAAYFCASSPPLRGRGEKLFFGSGTQLSVL.

This clonotype occurred many times. The chain uses TRBV20-1 and TRBJ2-7; possibly TRBD1 for D (5 bases). The V end lost 1 base, the J end lost 4 bases, and 17 bases lay between the germline ends. The CDR3 is made up of 15 amino acids. CDR1 is DFQATT and CDR2 is SNEGSKA in the germline V gene (reference sequence). The CDR3 loop reads CSARGRGAELYEQYF. Written as DNA, the CDR3 is TGCAGTGCTAGAGGGCGTGGGGCCGAACTTTACGAGCAGTACTTC.

In its sample, this clonotype was seen many times. The rearrangement uses TRBV5-5 and TRBJ2-2, with D perhaps TRBD2 (7 bases). V lost 4 bases to trimming and J lost 2 bases, with 15 bases between them. CDR1 is SGHKS, CDR2 YYEKEE, per germline (reference sequence). The CDR3 runs to 16 residues. This CDR3 is CASSGRTGGNTGELFF. The CDR3 DNA sequence: TGTGCCAGCAGCGGTCGGACGGGGGGCAACACCGGGGAGCTGTTTTTT.

This clonotype was counted at least ten times. This rearrangement joins TRBV6-2 or TRBV6-3 to TRBJ2-1, with D maybe TRBD1 (6 bases). Trimming stripped 5 bases from V and 8 bases from J, with 13 bases between. Germline values: CDR1 MNHEY, CDR2 SVGEGT. This CDR3 has 13 residues. The CDR3 spells CASSITGLDEQFF. The DNA of the CDR3 is TGTGCCAGCAGTATAACAGGGCTGGATGAGCAGTTCTTC.

This clonotype was counted at least ten times. The chain combines TRBV5-1 with TRBJ2-7, with 11 bases matching TRBD1. CDR1 is SGHRS and CDR2 is YFSETQ in the germline V gene. V was clipped by 3 bases and J by 2 bases; unmatched bases: 1. This CDR3 is built from 14 residues. The CDR3 loop reads CASSWGQGAYEQYF. In DNA form, the CDR3 reads TGCGCCAGCAGCTGGGGACAGGGGGCCTACGAGCAGTACTTC.

The chain joins TRBV7-8 to TRBJ2-1; D may be TRBD2 (6 bases). V dropped 2 bases and J dropped 8 bases, with 10 bases sitting between them. In germline, CDR1 is SGHVS, CDR2 FQNEAQ. The length of the CDR3 is 13 residues. The DNA of the CDR3 is TGTGCCAGCAGCTTATATACTAGCTATGAGCAGTTCTTC. Translated, it gives CASSLYTSYEQFF.

This clonotype was seen ten or more times. The chain uses TRBV3-1 and TRBJ2-5, with D perhaps TRBD2 (5 bases). Germline CDR1 is LGHDT and CDR2 is YNNKEL (reference sequence). This CDR3 contains 16 residues. Trimming removed 1 base from V and 2 bases from J, with 14 bases in between. The CDR3 sequence: CASSQGTGNPQETQYF. The CDR3 DNA reads as TGTGCCAGCAGCCAAGGAACGGGGAACCCGCAAGAGACCCAGTACTTC.

In DNA, the CDR3 is TGTGCCACCAGCAGAGATTCAGCAGTTTACTATAATTCACCCCTCCACTTT. Translated: CATSRDSAVYYNSPLHF. The rearrangement uses TRBV15 and TRBJ1-6, with D hard to call. V was pared by 0 bases and J by 3 bases, with 12 bases between. This CDR3 is 17 amino acids long. Germline lookup yields CDR1 LNHNV and CDR2 YYDKDF (reference sequence). The full variable domain, in which reference TRBV15 and TRBJ1-6 provide the parts outside the CDR3, is DAMVIQNPRYQVTQFGKPVTLSCSQTLNHNVMYWYQQKSSQAPKLLFHYYDKDFNNEADTPDNFQSRRPNTSFCFLDIRSPGLGDTAMYLCATSRDSAVYYNSPLHFGNGTRLTVT.

This clonotype showed up many times. The genes are TRBV3-1 and TRBJ2-3; D is possibly TRBD2 (5 bases). V gave up 0 bases and J gave up 10 bases, with 11 bases separating them. This CDR3 is 13 amino acids long. CDR1 is LGHDT, CDR2 YNNKEL, per germline (reference sequence). In DNA form, the CDR3 reads TGTGCCAGCAGCCAAGATAGGAGGATTGCGCAGTATTTT. This translates into CASSQDRRIAQYF.

This clonotype was recorded many times. This chain uses TRBV24-1 with TRBJ1-1; D remains unclear. This CDR3 is 15 amino acids long. Germline V gives CDR1 KGHDR, CDR2 SFDVKD. Deletions cut 2 bases from V and 1 base from J, with 10 bases between. CDR3 coding DNA: TGTGCCACCAGTGATTCCAGGATGGCGAACACTGAAGCTTTCTTT. Residues: CATSDSRMANTEAFF.

The chain recombines TRBV5-1 with TRBJ2-7; D is unclear. CDR3 length equals 13 residues. Germline V gene data show CDR1 as SGHRS and CDR2 as YFSETQ. Trimming cost V 0 bases and J 3 bases, with 7 bases left between them. For the CDR3, the DNA is TGCGCCAGCAGCTTGGAGGGCAACTACGAGCAGTACTTC. It specifies CASSLEGNYEQYF.

Details on this clonotype: Sequence at one end of the junction differs from germline and may be a read error. The chain carries TRBV5-1 and TRBJ2-3, with TRBD2 matching 11 bases. Germline lookup yields CDR1 SGHRS and CDR2 YFSETQ. The CDR3 extends over 15 amino acids. The chain's CDR3 is CTSNFSGRAGDTQYF. The CDR3, as DNA: TGCACCAGCAACTTTAGCGGGAGGGCCGGAGATACGCAGTATTTT.

With respect to this clonotype: One end of the junction does not line up with germline, which may come from a read error. This sequence joins TRBV11-3 and TRBJ2-1; the D is unclear. The CDR3 consists of 15 residues. Looked up from germline, CDR1 is SGHNT and CDR2 is YENEEA. DNA of the CDR3: TGTGCCAACAGCTTACCACAGAACCTCGGCAATGAGCAGTTCTTC. This gives the protein CANSLPQNLGNEQFF.

CDR3 residues: CASSSNLGRGAEAFF. The CDR3 DNA follows: TGTGCCAGCAGTTCCAACCTCGGCAGGGGCGCTGAAGCTTTCTTT. V and J are TRBV12-3 or TRBV12-4 and TRBJ1-1; D perhaps matches TRBD1 (6 bases). This CDR3 comprises 15 residues. V was clipped by 4 bases and J by 6 bases, with 18 bases between them.

Many counts were recorded for this clonotype. The gene calls are TRBV20-1 and TRBJ1-2, with D possibly being TRBD1 (6 bases). Looked up from germline, CDR1 is DFQATT and CDR2 is SNEGSKA (reference sequence). Trimming took off 3 bases at V and 8 bases at J, with 13 bases between the two ends. This CDR3 spans 12 amino acids. CDR3 protein: CSASTRGVGYTF. The CDR3 nucleotides read TGCAGTGCTAGTACCAGGGGCGTCGGCTACACCTTC.

This clonotype has a count of ten or more. This chain joins TRBV24-1 and TRBJ2-5; either TRBD1 or TRBD2 may fit D (5 bases each). This CDR3 is built from 16 residues. From germline, CDR1 is KGHDR and CDR2 SFDVKD. The V gene lost 3 bases and the J gene lost 0 bases, with 13 bases spanning the gap. Here the CDR3 reads CATSDAPGTDQETQYF. CDR3 in DNA: TGTGCCACCAGTGATGCTCCCGGGACGGACCAAGAGACCCAGTACTTC.

At least ten counts were recorded for this clonotype. The rearrangement joins TRBV4-2 to TRBJ1-6; tentative D call: TRBD1 (6 bases). Germline V gene sequence: CDR1 LGHNA, CDR2 YNFKEQ. CDR3 length: 15 residues. V was shortened by 4 bases and J by 8 bases, with 15 bases between the two germline ends. In DNA form, the CDR3 reads TGTGCCAGCAGCCTCCAACAGGGCTCAGATTCACCCCTCCACTTT. This translates into CASSLQQGSDSPLHF.

This clonotype was recorded at least ten times. This chain links TRBV6-5 with TRBJ2-3, with 9 bases that match TRBD1. Germline trimming cut 8 bases from V and 4 bases from J; bases unmatched to any gene: 7. Germline lookup yields CDR1 MNHEY and CDR2 SVGAGI. The CDR3 has 14 residues. The CDR3 coding sequence is TGTGCCAGCTGGGGACAGGGCCTCGCAGATACGCAGTATTTT. This codes for CASWGQGLADTQYF.